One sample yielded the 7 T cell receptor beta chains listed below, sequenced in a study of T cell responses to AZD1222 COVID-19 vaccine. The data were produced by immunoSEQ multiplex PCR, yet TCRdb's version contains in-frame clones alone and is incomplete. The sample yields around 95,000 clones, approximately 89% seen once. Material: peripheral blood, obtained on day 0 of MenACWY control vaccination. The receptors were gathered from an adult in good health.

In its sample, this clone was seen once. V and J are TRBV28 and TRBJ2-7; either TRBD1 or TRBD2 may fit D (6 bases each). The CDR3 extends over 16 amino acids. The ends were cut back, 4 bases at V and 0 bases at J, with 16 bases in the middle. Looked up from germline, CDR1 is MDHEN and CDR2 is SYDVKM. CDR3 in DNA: TGTGCCAGCAGTTCAAATAGGGGGGCCCACTCCTACGAGCAGTACTTC. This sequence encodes CASSSNRGAHSYEQYF.

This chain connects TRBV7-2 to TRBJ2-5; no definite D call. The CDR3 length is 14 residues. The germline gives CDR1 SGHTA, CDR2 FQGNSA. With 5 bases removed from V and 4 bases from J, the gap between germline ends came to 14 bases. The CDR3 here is CASSPGFGRETQYF. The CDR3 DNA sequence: TGTGCCAGCAGCCCTGGGTTCGGTCGAGAGACCCAGTACTTC.

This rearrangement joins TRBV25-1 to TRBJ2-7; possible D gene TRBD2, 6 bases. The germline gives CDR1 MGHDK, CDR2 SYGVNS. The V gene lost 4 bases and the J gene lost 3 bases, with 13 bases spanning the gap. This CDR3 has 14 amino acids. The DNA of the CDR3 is TGTGCCAGCAGTGGCGGGACGATAAACTACGAGCAGTACTTC. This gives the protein CASSGGTINYEQYF.

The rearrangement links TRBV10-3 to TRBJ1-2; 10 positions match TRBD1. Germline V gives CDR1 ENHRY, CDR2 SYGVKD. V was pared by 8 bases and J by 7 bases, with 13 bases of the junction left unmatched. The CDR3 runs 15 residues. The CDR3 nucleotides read TGTGCCATCGCATCCGGGACAGGGGCGTCTAGTGGCTACACCTTC. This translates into CAIASGTGASSGYTF.

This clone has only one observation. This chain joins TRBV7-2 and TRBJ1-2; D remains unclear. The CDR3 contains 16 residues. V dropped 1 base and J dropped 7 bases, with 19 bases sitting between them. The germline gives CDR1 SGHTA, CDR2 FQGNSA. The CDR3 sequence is CASSLGGRAGRRGYTF. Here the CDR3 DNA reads TGTGCCAGCAGCTTAGGCGGACGCGCTGGGCGTCGTGGCTACACCTTC.

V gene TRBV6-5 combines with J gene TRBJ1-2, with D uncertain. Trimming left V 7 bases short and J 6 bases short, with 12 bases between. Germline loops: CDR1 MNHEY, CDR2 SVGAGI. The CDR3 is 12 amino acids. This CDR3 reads CASTPPGDGYTF. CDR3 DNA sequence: TGTGCCAGCACCCCCCCGGGCGATGGCTACACCTTC.

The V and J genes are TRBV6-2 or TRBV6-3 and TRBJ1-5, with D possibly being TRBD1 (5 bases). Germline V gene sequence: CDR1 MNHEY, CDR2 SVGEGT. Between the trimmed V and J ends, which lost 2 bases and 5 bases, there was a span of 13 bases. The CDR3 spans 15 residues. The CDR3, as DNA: TGTGCCAGCAGTTACACAGGAGGGAAGTATCAGCCCCAGCATTTT. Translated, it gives CASSYTGGKYQPQHF.